Following are 7 T cell receptor beta chains from one sample sequenced in a study of long-term antiretroviral therapy in people with HIV. This was the immunoSEQ v3.0 assay at survey level. The table came from immunoSEQ multiplex PCR; TCRdb's copy has only in-frame clones and leaves some out. This sample has about 22,000 clones, with about 80% found just once. The sequencing used unsorted PBMCs, collected 0.5 years before starting antiretroviral therapy. These receptors came from a man aged 35 to 55 with HIV.

In its sample, this clone was seen once. The rearrangement uses TRBV6-1 and TRBJ1-2; D perhaps matches TRBD1 (5 bases). Germline V gene lookup returns CDR1 MNHNS and CDR2 SASEGT. This CDR3 spans 14 amino acids. The V and J ends lost 6 bases and 4 bases respectively, with 15 bases between them. The CDR3 nucleotides are TGTGCCAGCAGCCCTGGCGGGACCAGCTATGGCTACACCTTC. Amino acids: CASSPGGTSYGYTF.

V is TRBV7-9 and J is TRBJ2-5, with 12 bases fitting TRBD2. Germline V CDR1 and CDR2: SEHNR, FQNEAQ (reference sequence). The length of the CDR3 is 17 residues. The V gene end was trimmed by 5 bases and the J gene end by 5 bases; junction bases not matched to a gene: 12. CDR3 region: CASSPRLAGAKGETQYF. The CDR3 nucleotides read TGTGCCAGCAGCCCGCGACTAGCGGGGGCAAAAGGGGAGACCCAGTACTTC. Together with reference TRBV7-9 and TRBJ2-5, the CDR3 gives the full variable domain: DTGVSQNPRHKITKRGQNVTFRCDPISEHNRLYWYRQTLGQGPEFLTYFQNEAQLEKSRLLSDRFSAERPKGSFSTLEIQRTEQGDSAMYLCASSPRLAGAKGETQYFGPGTRLLVL.

The rearrangement uses TRBV5-1 and TRBJ1-2, with TRBD1 identical over 7 bases. The V segment lost 0 bases and the J segment 5 bases; nucleotides outside the gene matches: 7. Germline loops: CDR1 SGHRS, CDR2 YFSETQ. The CDR3 is 15 residues long. CDR3 sequence: CASSLDGTAGYGYTF. The CDR3 nucleotides are TGCGCCAGCAGCTTGGATGGGACAGCTGGTTATGGCTACACCTTC.

This clone is a singleton in its sample. CDR3 in DNA: TGCAGCGTCCACCGGGGGCCCTATGGCTACACCTTC. Encoded protein: CSVHRGPYGYTF. The V and J genes are TRBV29-1 and TRBJ1-2, with D perhaps TRBD1 (6 bases). Germline V gives CDR1 SQVTM, CDR2 ANQGSEA. The CDR3 runs to 12 residues. Trimming removed 6 bases from V and 4 bases from J, with 12 bases in between. Full variable domain (missing parts from reference TRBV29-1 and TRBJ1-2): SAVISQKPSRDICQRGTSLTIQCQVDSQVTMMFWYRQQPGQSLTLIATANQGSEATYESGFVIDKFPISRPNLTFSTLTVSNMSPEDSSIYLCSVHRGPYGYTFGSGTRLTVV.

J is TRBJ2-7 and V is TRBV11-1; D possibly uses TRBD1 or TRBD2 (5 bases each). Germline V gene sequence: CDR1 SGHAT, CDR2 FQDESV (reference sequence). This CDR3 spans 16 amino acids. Between the trimmed V and J ends, which lost 3 bases and 4 bases, there was a span of 19 bases. The CDR3 coding sequence is TGTGCCAGCAGCTTGGCCGGGACGCACCCCGGTTACGAGCAGTACTTC. Its translation: CASSLAGTHPGYEQYF.

J is TRBJ2-1 and V is TRBV6-5, with 8 bases matching TRBD2. This CDR3 has 14 amino acids. CDR1 and CDR2 from the germline V gene are MNHEY and SVGAGI. The V gene end was trimmed by 6 bases and the J gene end by 8 bases; junction bases not matched to a gene: 9. The CDR3 coding sequence is TGTGCCAGCAGAACGGGGGGGCCAGAGGATGAGCAGTTCTTC. Protein sequence: CASRTGGPEDEQFF.

V and J are TRBV10-3 and TRBJ1-5, with D unresolved. CDR1 and CDR2 (germline): ENHRY, SYGVKD. V lost 6 bases and J lost 9, with 21 bases in between. The CDR3 totals 15 residues. In DNA form, the CDR3 reads TGTGCCATCAGGCCGCGGCGGCGGGTCGTTCTGCCCCAGCATTTT. As protein: CAIRPRRRVVLPQHF.